A selection of T cell receptor beta chains follows, all from one sample in a study of CD8+ T cells in alopecia areata. Using immunoSEQ multiplex PCR, the repertoire was profiled, and TCRdb retains in-frame clones only, with some absent. Of hundreds of thousands of clones in the sample, about 68% are singletons; the top ten hold more than 0.95%. The specimen was CD4+ T cells sorted from blood, collected at week 0. Receptors originate from a human donor with alopecia areata. Both conserved end residues are part of each CDR3. The D gene is left open where the match is weak.

>TRBV7-2|TRBD2
CASSSPLAGAREETQYF
>TRBV5-1|.
CASSSLTGNYGYTF
>TRBV2|TRBD1
CASIREQGAYGYTF
>TRBV5-4|TRBD1
CASSSAGQVASYEQYF
>TRBV25-1|TRBD1
CASSGMTGIGETQYF
>TRBV5-1|.
CASSLNREDSPLHF
>TRBV29-1|.
CSVDRVRDGGTTDTQYF
>TRBV7-8|.
CASSLSPSSYEQYF
>TRBV18|.
CASSVKGQETQYF
>TRBV5-6|TRBD1
CASSLGQTGPRYNSPLHF
>TRBV5-1|.
CASSLASLNTEAFF
>TRBV27|TRBD1
CASSPGGGQPQHF
>TRBV9|TRBD1
CASSPRDRGNTEAFF
>TRBV4-1|.
CASSQVLFIGKADF
>TRBV7-9|.
CASSSRGPLEAFF
>TRBV30|.
CAWSGGAGETQYF
>TRBV5-4|.
CAGRPSGANVLTF
>TRBV27|.
CASRPQRPPSYGYTF
>TRBV5-1|TRBD1
CASGTGSGEQYF
>TRBV6-6|TRBD1
CASSHRGPETQYF
>TRBV7-9|.
CASSYPGPGAEQYF
>TRBV11-2|TRBD2
CASRGLAGYKNIQYF
>TRBV27|.
CASSSRLVGNGYTF
>TRBV25-1|TRBD1
CASSERGRETQYF
>TRBV6-5|.
CASTEDGGQPQHF